This T cell receptor (beta chain) was sequenced for a study of T cell responses to AZD1222 COVID-19 vaccine. The CDR3 is 16 residues long. Notes on this clone: Its antigen is as yet unknown.

Data came from immunoSEQ multiplex PCR; TCRdb stores just in-frame clones and leaves some out. The sample includes approximately 160,000 clones, just under 95% of them seen just once. Overall study findings and caveats: Every sample of the repertoires postdated the peak T cell response. Spike-specific TCR breadth rose after two AZD1222 doses, and depth rose as well.

This chain connects TRBV21-1 to TRBJ2-3; TRBD1 is the table's D call and was not checked against the DNA. TRBV21-1 has pseudogene status. The receptor's source is an adult in good health. This specimen was peripheral blood, taken on day 0 of AZD1222 vaccination. The chain's CDR3 is CASSGERTGRTDTQYF. DNA of the CDR3: TGTGCCAGCAGCGGGGAGAGGACAGGACGCACAGATACGCAGTATTTT.